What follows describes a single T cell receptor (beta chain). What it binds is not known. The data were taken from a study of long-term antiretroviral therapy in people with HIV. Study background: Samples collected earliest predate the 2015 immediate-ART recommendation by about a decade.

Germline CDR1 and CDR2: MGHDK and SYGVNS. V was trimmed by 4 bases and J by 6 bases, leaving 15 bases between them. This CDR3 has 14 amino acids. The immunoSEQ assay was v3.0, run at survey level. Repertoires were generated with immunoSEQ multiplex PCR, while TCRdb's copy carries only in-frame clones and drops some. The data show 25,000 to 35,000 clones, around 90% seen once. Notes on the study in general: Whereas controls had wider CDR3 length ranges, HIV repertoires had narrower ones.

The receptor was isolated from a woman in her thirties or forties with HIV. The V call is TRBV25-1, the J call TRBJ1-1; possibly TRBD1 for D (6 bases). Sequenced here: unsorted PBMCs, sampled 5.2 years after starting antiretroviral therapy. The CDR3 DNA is TGTGCCAGCAGTGGGAATTATCGGACAGCTGAAGCTTTCTTT. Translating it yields CASSGNYRTAEAFF.